This T cell receptor beta chain was sequenced in a study of blood T cell repertoires in COVID-19. Study at large: From T cells, B-cell-depleted T cells, or PBMCs came the material, which was cDNA or gDNA.

Study members were between 18 and 89 years old and lived in approximately 25 US regions. Each recovered donor of Cohort 3 presented with two negative PCRs, clearance, or symptom resolution. Authors' methods: For nucleated cells, counts were estimated from reference gene primer amplification. This table comes from immunoSEQ multiplex PCR, and its TCRdb copy is limited to in-frame clones, with some not included. That table supplies the V and J calls and clone size; D and trimming were determined from the DNA. The data contain a few hundred thousand clones, more than 75% of them seen just once; the ten biggest clones take up 1.8%. CDR1 is LNHDA, CDR2 SQIVND, per germline (reference sequence). The junction had 4 bases not matched to a gene; V was cut back by 2 bases and J by 7 bases. The CDR3 totals 14 residues. Only one count was recorded for this clone.

The sequence was obtained from a woman in her thirties or forties who had recovered from COVID-19. The sample comprised PBMCs or T cells enriched from blood (not recorded which). The V and J genes are TRBV19 and TRBJ2-1; 8 bases are shared with TRBD1. The CDR3 nucleotides are TGTGCCAGTAGTATAACAGGGGGTCCGAATGAGCAGTTCTTC. This encodes CASSITGGPNEQFF. The variable domain in full, with the rest retrieved from reference TRBV19 and TRBJ2-1, is DGGITQSPKYLFRKEGQNVTLSCEQNLNHDAMYWYRQDPGQGLRLIYYSQIVNDFQKGDIAEGYSVSREKKESFPLTVTSAQKNPTAFYLCASSITGGPNEQFFGPGTRLTVL.